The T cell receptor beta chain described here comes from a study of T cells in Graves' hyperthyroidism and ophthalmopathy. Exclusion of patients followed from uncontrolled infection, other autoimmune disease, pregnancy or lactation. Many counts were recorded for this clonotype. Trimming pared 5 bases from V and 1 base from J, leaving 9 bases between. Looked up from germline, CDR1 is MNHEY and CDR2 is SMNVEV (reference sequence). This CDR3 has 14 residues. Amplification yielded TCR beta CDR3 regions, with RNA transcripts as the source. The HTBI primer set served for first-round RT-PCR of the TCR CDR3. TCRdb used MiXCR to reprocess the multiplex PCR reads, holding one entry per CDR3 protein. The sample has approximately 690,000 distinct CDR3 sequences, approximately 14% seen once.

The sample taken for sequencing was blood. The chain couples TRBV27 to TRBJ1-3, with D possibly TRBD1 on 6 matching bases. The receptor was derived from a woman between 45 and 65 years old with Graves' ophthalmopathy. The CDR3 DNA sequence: TGTGCCAGCAGTGAGGGGGGTTCTGGAAACACCATATATTTT. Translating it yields CASSEGGSGNTIYF.